Below are 24 T cell receptor beta chains sequenced from a single sample in a study of blood T cell repertoires in COVID-19. TCRdb's table, derived via immunoSEQ multiplex PCR, lists solely in-frame clones and lacks some. The data contain 32,000 or so clones, 75% to 90% of them singletons. Sequencing used peripheral blood. These receptors all come from a man aged 45 to 65 with active or convalescent COVID-19.

The chain links TRBV5-5 to TRBJ2-1, with 9 bases matching TRBD1. The germline CDR1 and CDR2 sequences are SGHKS and YYEKEE (reference sequence). CDR3 length: 15 residues. The V and J ends lost 4 bases and 7 bases, in that order; junction bases with no gene match: 9. The CDR3 reads CASSPSGQGGNEQFF. In nucleotides, the CDR3 is TGTGCCAGCAGCCCGTCGGGACAGGGAGGTAATGAGCAGTTCTTC.

The chain recombines TRBV13 with TRBJ2-3; 9 bases map to TRBD1. Per the germline V gene, CDR1 is PRHDT and CDR2 is FYEKMQ (reference sequence). Germline trimming cut 9 bases from V and 0 bases from J; bases unmatched to any gene: 10. The CDR3 has 16 amino acids. The CDR3 sequence: CASAVGQGISTDTQYF. Here the CDR3 DNA reads TGTGCCAGTGCTGTGGGACAGGGTATTAGCACAGATACGCAGTATTTT.

This sequence joins TRBV7-9 and TRBJ2-1, with 9 bases lining up with TRBD2. The CDR3 sequence is 16 residues long. V lost 1 base to trimming and J lost 6 bases; unmatched junction nucleotides: 7. The germline V gene encodes CDR1 SEHNR and CDR2 FQNEAQ (reference sequence). CDR3 sequence reads: CASSLVAGGPINEQFF. CDR3 bases: TGTGCCAGCAGCTTAGTTGCGGGAGGGCCGATCAATGAGCAGTTCTTC.

The rearrangement links TRBV7-2 to TRBJ2-7; TRBD2 might be the D (7 bases). CDR1 and CDR2 (germline): SGHTA, FQGNSA. Trimming took 1 base from V and 0 from J, leaving 13 bases between them. The CDR3 is 16 residues long. This CDR3 is CASSLEGGPSSYEQYF. CDR3 in DNA: TGTGCCAGCAGCTTAGAGGGGGGGCCCAGCTCCTACGAGCAGTACTTC.

This clone turned up a few times. CDR3 region: CASSLAGGGNQPQHF. Here the CDR3 DNA reads TGTGCCAGCAGTTTGGCGGGGGGGGGCAATCAGCCCCAGCATTTT. V is TRBV28 and J is TRBJ1-5, with D tentatively TRBD1 (5 bases). CDR3 length: 15 residues. V lost 3 bases and J lost 2, with 11 bases in between. Germline V lookup: CDR1 MDHEN, CDR2 SYDVKM.

The chain's CDR3 is CASSSRTGVDNQPQHF. CDR3 nucleotides: TGTGCCAGCTCATCGCGGACAGGGGTAGACAATCAGCCCCAGCATTTT. The rearrangement uses TRBV18 and TRBJ1-5; TRBD1 matches at 9 bases. CDR1 KGHSH and CDR2 LQKENI come from the germline V gene. V trimming: 5 bases; J trimming: 3 bases; junction bases outside the gene matches: 8. This CDR3 has 16 residues.

The rearrangement links TRBV10-2 to TRBJ1-1, with TRBD1 identical over 9 bases. Trimming took 3 bases from V and 1 from J; bases not matched to a gene: 3. This CDR3 has 15 amino acids. CDR1 is WSHSY, CDR2 SAAADI, per germline. The CDR3 region is CASSEQGAGNTEAFF. The DNA of the CDR3 is TGCGCCAGCAGTGAACAGGGGGCCGGGAACACTGAAGCTTTCTTT.

The chain has TRBV6-6 and TRBJ2-7, with 8 positions matching TRBD2. The CDR3 length is 18 residues. Unmatched junction bases numbered 16, after V lost 6 bases and J lost 0 bases. Germline CDR1 reads MNHNY; CDR2 reads SVGAGI (reference sequence). The DNA for the CDR3 is TGTGCCAGCAGCCGACTAGAGCCGGCGGGAGGCAGCTCCTACGAGCAGTACTTC. This encodes CASSRLEPAGGSSYEQYF.

CDR3 protein: CASSFSGQVYNEQFF. The CDR3 DNA follows: TGTGCCAGCAGCTTCTCGGGACAGGTTTACAATGAGCAGTTCTTC. The chain couples TRBV7-2 to TRBJ2-1, with TRBD1 identical over 8 bases. The germline V gene encodes CDR1 SGHTA and CDR2 FQGNSA. V lost 3 bases, J lost 4 bases, and 5 bases stayed unmatched. CDR3 length: 15 amino acids.

The J gene is TRBJ2-1, the V gene TRBV5-1, with D tentatively TRBD2 (6 bases). This CDR3 has 16 amino acids. The V and J ends lost 0 bases and 2 bases respectively, with 12 bases between them. Germline assignment: CDR1 SGHRS and CDR2 YFSETQ. CDR3 in amino acids: CASSLESGAAYNEQFF. CDR3 coding DNA: TGCGCCAGCAGCTTGGAGTCGGGAGCCGCCTACAATGAGCAGTTCTTC.

The rearrangement uses TRBV5-1 and TRBJ2-2; D perhaps matches TRBD2 (6 bases). Germline-derived CDR1 and CDR2 are SGHRS and YFSETQ. This CDR3 comprises 16 residues. V shed 5 bases and J shed 2 bases, with 16 bases lying between them. CDR3 in amino acids: CASRPPGGPNTGELFF. The CDR3 DNA follows: TGCGCCAGCAGGCCCCCTGGAGGGCCAAACACCGGGGAGCTGTTTTTT.

The chain has TRBV28 and TRBJ1-2, with 7 bases that match TRBD1. Germline loops: CDR1 MDHEN, CDR2 SYDVKM. CDR3 length: 10 residues. Losses at the gene ends were 5 bases for V and 11 bases for J; bases not matched to a gene: 2. Here the CDR3 reads CASSDREYTF. The CDR3 DNA sequence: TGTGCCAGCAGTGACAGGGAATACACCTTC.

The V and J genes are TRBV5-1 and TRBJ2-5, with 8 positions matching TRBD2. The length of the CDR3 is 16 residues. CDR1 is SGHRS, CDR2 YFSETQ, per germline. The junction had 7 bases not matched to a gene; V was cut back by 0 bases and J by 3 bases. The CDR3 loop is CASSLARTSTKETQYF. The CDR3 DNA is TGCGCCAGCAGCTTGGCCCGGACTAGCACTAAAGAGACCCAGTACTTC.

DNA of the CDR3: TGTGCCAGCAGTTTCGGGACAGAGACACATCTAGGGCAGTACTTC. This sequence encodes CASSFGTETHLGQYF. This chain uses TRBV28 with TRBJ2-7; the match to TRBD1 covers 7 bases. The J segment lost 9 bases and the V segment lost 3 bases, leaving 14 bases of the junction unmatched. Germline CDR1 is MDHEN and CDR2 is SYDVKM. This CDR3 has 15 amino acids. Combining the CDR3 with reference TRBV28 and TRBJ2-7 gives the whole variable domain DVKVTQSSRYLVKRTGEKVFLECVQDMDHENMFWYRQDPGLGLRLIYFSYDVKMKEKGDIPEGYSVSREKKERFSLILESASTNQTSMYLCASSFGTETHLGQYFGPGTRLTVT.

This chain uses TRBV7-2 with TRBJ1-6, with D hard to call. Germline values: CDR1 SGHTA, CDR2 FQGNSA. The CDR3 totals 14 residues. Trimming cost V 1 base and J 10 bases, with 11 bases left between them. CDR3 protein: CASSLGPGKSPLHF. The CDR3 region has the DNA TGTGCCAGCAGCTTAGGACCGGGGAAATCACCCCTCCACTTT.

The chain is built from TRBV19 and TRBJ1-4; 11 bases fit TRBD1. Germline CDR1 and CDR2: LNHDA and SQIVND (reference sequence). CDR3 size: 15 residues. J gave up 13 bases and V 5 bases, and 12 bases lay outside the gene matches. CDR3 DNA: TGTGCCAGTAGTCCCAGTGGGGGACAGGGGGAAGGACTGTTTTTT. Its translation is CASSPSGGQGEGLFF.

In this sample, this clone turned up once. This chain links TRBV3-1 (or the pseudogene TRBV3-2) with TRBJ1-1; the match to TRBD1 covers 8 bases. V lost 2 bases, J lost 1 base, and 3 bases stayed unmatched. Per germline, CDR1 LGHDT and CDR2 YNNKEL (reference sequence). The CDR3 extends over 15 amino acids. The CDR3 reads CASSQWDRSNTEAFF. CDR3 in DNA: TGTGCCAGCAGCCAATGGGACAGGTCGAACACTGAAGCTTTCTTT.

The V and J genes are TRBV5-4 and TRBJ2-3; the match to TRBD2 covers 8 bases. This CDR3 has 15 amino acids. From germline, CDR1 is SGHNT and CDR2 YYREEE (reference sequence). Unmatched junction bases numbered 8, after V lost 5 bases and J lost 3 bases. Here the CDR3 DNA reads TGTGCCAGCAGGGCCGGGAGGGATGGTACAGATACGCAGTATTTT. It translates to CASRAGRDGTDTQYF.

The V call is TRBV6-5, the J call TRBJ2-4, with TRBD1 matching 10 bases. The CDR3 is 15 amino acids. CDR1 MNHEY and CDR2 SVGAGI come from the germline V gene. V was pared by 6 bases and J by 6 bases, with 8 bases of the junction left unmatched. DNA for the CDR3: TGTGCCAGCAGCGGCGCAGACAGGGGGCTAAACATTCAGTACTTC. Its protein is CASSGADRGLNIQYF.

The V and J genes are TRBV11-2 and TRBJ2-1; TRBD2 agrees at 9 bases. Germline CDR1 is SGHAT and CDR2 is FQNNGV. The CDR3 totals 14 residues. With 7 bases clipped from V and 9 bases from J, the junction kept 10 bases outside the gene matches. Here the CDR3 DNA reads TGTGCCAGCAACACGCCGGCGGGAGGGGTTGAGCAGTTCTTC. Protein sequence: CASNTPAGGVEQFF.

The chain joins TRBV6-1 to TRBJ2-7, with D possibly TRBD1 on 6 matching bases. Trimming left V 0 bases short and J 2 bases short, with 14 bases between. CDR1 MNHNS and CDR2 SASEGT come from the germline V gene. The CDR3 extends over 16 amino acids. The CDR3 protein is CASSEATGQRTYEQYF. CDR3 coding DNA: TGTGCCAGCAGTGAAGCAACGGGACAAAGAACCTACGAGCAGTACTTC.

V is TRBV6-5 and J is TRBJ2-4; 10 bases are a match to TRBD1. The ends lost 0 bases at V and 8 bases at J; junction bases unmatched: 1. The germline V gene encodes CDR1 MNHEY and CDR2 SVGAGI. This CDR3 contains 14 residues. The CDR3 here is CASSYSDRGDIQYF. In nucleotides, the CDR3 is TGTGCCAGCAGTTACTCGGACAGGGGGGACATTCAGTACTTC.

This chain links TRBV7-3 with TRBJ2-5; 8 nucleotides match TRBD2. Germline V gene lookup returns CDR1 SGHTA and CDR2 FQGTGA. The CDR3 length is 14 residues. Trimming took 5 bases from V and 4 from J; bases not matched to a gene: 6. In nucleotides, the CDR3 is TGTGCCAGCAGCCCGACTAGCGACATAGAGACCCAGTACTTC. This codes for CASSPTSDIETQYF. Variable domain in full (rest from reference TRBV7-3 and TRBJ2-5): GAGVSQTPSNKVTEKGKYVELRCDPISGHTALYWYRQSLGQGPEFLIYFQGTGAADDSGLPNDRFFAVRPEGSVSTLKIQRTERGDSAVYLCASSPTSDIETQYFGPGTRLLVL.

DNA for the CDR3: TGTGCCAGCAGTTTAAGTTGGCAGGGGGAAGGTGAGCAGTTCTTC. Its translation is CASSLSWQGEGEQFF. V is TRBV27 and J is TRBJ2-1; the match to TRBD1 covers 7 bases. V lost 2 bases, J lost 9 bases, and 10 bases stayed unmatched. The CDR3 length is 15 residues. Germline V lookup: CDR1 MNHEY, CDR2 SMNVEV (reference sequence).